What follows are 14 T cell receptor beta chains derived from one specimen sequenced in a study of post-analysis software for immune sequencing data. cDNA libraries of TCR beta carried unique molecular identifiers. MiXCR, run by TCRdb on the PCR reads, gives a single entry per CDR3 protein. The data contain 150,000 to 200,000 distinct CDR3 sequences, 30% to 45% of them singletons. This material consisted of blood, taken after autologous hematopoietic stem cell transplantation. These receptors were collected from a girl aged 10-17 years with multiple sclerosis.

In this sample, this clonotype turned up many times. This chain uses TRBV28 with TRBJ2-7; no reliable D call. CDR1 is MDHEN, CDR2 SYDVKM, per germline. Trimming pared 8 bases from V and 4 bases from J, leaving 18 bases between. The CDR3 runs 14 residues. The CDR3 DNA follows: TGTGCCAGCCGACCGGCCGGGCTCAATTACGAGCAGTACTTC. Translation gives CASRPAGLNYEQYF.

V is TRBV9 and J is TRBJ2-3, with TRBD1 matching 7 bases. Germline V gene lookup returns CDR1 SGDLS and CDR2 YYNGEE. Unmatched junction bases numbered 11, after V lost 6 bases and J lost 4 bases. The CDR3 contains 15 residues. CDR3 nucleotides: TGTGCCAGCACTGTTGACAGGGAATCAGCAGATACGCAGTATTTT. Its translation: CASTVDRESADTQYF. Based on the CDR3 plus reference TRBV9 and TRBJ2-3, the full variable domain is DSGVTQTPKHLITATGQRVTLRCSPRSGDLSVYWYQQSLDQGLQFLIQYYNGEERAKGNILERFSAQQFPDLHSELNLSSLELGDSALYFCASTVDRESADTQYFGPGTRLTVL.

The chain recombines TRBV29-1 with TRBJ2-1, with 7 bases fitting TRBD2. Germline values: CDR1 SQVTM, CDR2 ANQGSEA. V lost 2 bases, J lost 9 bases, and 16 bases stayed unmatched. This CDR3 comprises 16 residues. The CDR3 region is CSVEKPLGGREVEQFF. CDR3 nucleotide sequence: TGCAGCGTTGAAAAGCCTCTAGGCGGGAGAGAGGTTGAGCAGTTCTTC.

This clonotype occurred once. This sequence joins TRBV2 and TRBJ1-2, with D possibly matching TRBD1 (5 bases). This CDR3 spans 12 amino acids. V was cut by 7 bases and J by 4 bases, with 10 bases left in between. Germline V lookup: CDR1 SNHLY, CDR2 FYNNEI. For the CDR3, the DNA is TGTGCCAGCACCCGAGGGGTCTATGGCTACACCTTC. Translated: CASTRGVYGYTF.

The chain has TRBV20-1 and TRBJ1-5; 11 bases match TRBD1. The junction had 6 bases not matched to a gene; V was cut back by 0 bases and J by 5 bases. Germline V lookup: CDR1 DFQATT, CDR2 SNEGSKA (reference sequence). The CDR3 loop spans 16 amino acids. The CDR3 loop is CSARDPGQGDYQPQHF. For the CDR3, the DNA is TGCAGTGCTAGAGATCCGGGACAGGGGGATTATCAGCCCCAGCATTTT.

This clonotype was picked up many times. The CDR3, as DNA: TGCAGCGTTCCGGGACAGGGGTACACAGATACGCAGTATTTT. It yields the protein CSVPGQGYTDTQYF. J is TRBJ2-3 and V is TRBV29-1, with 10 bases fitting TRBD1. Unmatched junction bases numbered 4, after V lost 5 bases and J lost 2 bases. The CDR3 extends over 14 amino acids. Germline CDR1 reads SQVTM; CDR2 reads ANQGSEA.

This chain uses TRBV12-3 or TRBV12-4 with TRBJ2-7; TRBD2 matches at 7 bases. CDR3 length: 14 amino acids. Trimming removed 3 bases from V and 3 bases from J; junction bases left unmatched: 5. As DNA, the CDR3 is TGTGCCAGCAGTTTTGGACTAGTTGGCTACGAGCAGTACTTC. The encoded protein is CASSFGLVGYEQYF.

Comment on this clonotype: Its ends do not fully match the called genes, so a read error is possible. The V and J genes are TRBV7-9 and TRBJ1-6; D is unclear. CDR3 length equals 15 residues. Germline CDR1 SEHNR, CDR2 FQNEAQ (reference sequence). The CDR3 sequence is CASSPDDVYNSPLHF. The CDR3 DNA reads as TGCGCCAGCAGCCCGGACGATGTCTATAATTCACCCCTCCACTTT. Full variable domain (rest looked up from reference TRBV7-9 and TRBJ1-6): DTGVSQNPRHKITKRGQNVTFRCDPISEHNRLYWYRQTLGQGPEFLTYFQNEAQLEKSRLLSDRFSAERPKGSFSTLEIQRTEQGDSAMYLCASSPDDVYNSPLHFGNGTRLTVT.

The chain links TRBV4-2 to TRBJ1-5; D remains unclear. V gave up 2 bases and J gave up 1 base, with 12 bases separating them. The CDR3 is 16 residues long. Germline V gene lookup returns CDR1 LGHNA and CDR2 YNFKEQ. CDR3 residues: CASSQTAGRSNQPQHF. CDR3 nucleotide sequence: TGTGCCAGCAGCCAAACGGCGGGGAGAAGCAATCAGCCCCAGCATTTT.

This chain connects TRBV2 to TRBJ1-3; D possibly corresponds to TRBD1 (5 bases). The CDR3 has 15 amino acids. V dropped 7 bases and J dropped 7 bases, with 20 bases sitting between them. Germline CDR1 and CDR2: SNHLY and FYNNEI. CDR3 nucleotide sequence: TGTGCCAGCACGCGAAATAAGATGGGGCGGAACACCATATATTTT. It yields the protein CASTRNKMGRNTIYF.

This clonotype was seen a few times. The V and J genes are TRBV5-5 and TRBJ2-5; 7 nucleotides line up with TRBD2. The CDR3 extends over 14 amino acids. The germline V gene has CDR1 SGHKS and CDR2 YYEKEE (reference sequence). V was pared by 4 bases and J by 4 bases, with 7 bases of the junction left unmatched. The CDR3 DNA reads TGTGCCAGCAGCCTAGCGGTTGGGGGAGAGACCCAGTACTTC. It encodes CASSLAVGGETQYF.

The V gene is TRBV29-1, the J gene TRBJ2-1, with D perhaps given as TRBD1 or TRBD2 (5 bases each). Germline V gives CDR1 SQVTM, CDR2 ANQGSEA. Trimming removed 0 bases at V and 4 bases at J, with 16 bases between. This CDR3 is built from 16 residues. The CDR3 sequence: CSVEDGAEVDYNEQFF. CDR3 nucleotides: TGCAGCGTTGAAGACGGGGCGGAAGTGGATTACAATGAGCAGTTCTTC.

The J gene is TRBJ2-1, the V gene TRBV6-5; 10 bases match TRBD2. The J segment lost 5 bases and the V segment lost 5 bases, leaving 6 bases of the junction unmatched. This CDR3 has 15 amino acids. Germline CDR1 MNHEY, CDR2 SVGAGI. The DNA of the CDR3 is TGTGCCAGCAGTCCAAGGGGACTAGCGAACAATGAGCAGTTCTTC. It codes for CASSPRGLANNEQFF.

The V and J genes are TRBV24-1 and TRBJ2-3, with no clear D. The germline V gene encodes CDR1 KGHDR and CDR2 SFDVKD. Trimming pared 1 base from V and 2 bases from J, leaving 9 bases between. The CDR3 runs to 15 residues. CDR3 protein: CATSDLAGDTDTQYF. CDR3 coding DNA: TGTGCCACCAGTGATTTAGCAGGAGACACAGATACGCAGTATTTT.